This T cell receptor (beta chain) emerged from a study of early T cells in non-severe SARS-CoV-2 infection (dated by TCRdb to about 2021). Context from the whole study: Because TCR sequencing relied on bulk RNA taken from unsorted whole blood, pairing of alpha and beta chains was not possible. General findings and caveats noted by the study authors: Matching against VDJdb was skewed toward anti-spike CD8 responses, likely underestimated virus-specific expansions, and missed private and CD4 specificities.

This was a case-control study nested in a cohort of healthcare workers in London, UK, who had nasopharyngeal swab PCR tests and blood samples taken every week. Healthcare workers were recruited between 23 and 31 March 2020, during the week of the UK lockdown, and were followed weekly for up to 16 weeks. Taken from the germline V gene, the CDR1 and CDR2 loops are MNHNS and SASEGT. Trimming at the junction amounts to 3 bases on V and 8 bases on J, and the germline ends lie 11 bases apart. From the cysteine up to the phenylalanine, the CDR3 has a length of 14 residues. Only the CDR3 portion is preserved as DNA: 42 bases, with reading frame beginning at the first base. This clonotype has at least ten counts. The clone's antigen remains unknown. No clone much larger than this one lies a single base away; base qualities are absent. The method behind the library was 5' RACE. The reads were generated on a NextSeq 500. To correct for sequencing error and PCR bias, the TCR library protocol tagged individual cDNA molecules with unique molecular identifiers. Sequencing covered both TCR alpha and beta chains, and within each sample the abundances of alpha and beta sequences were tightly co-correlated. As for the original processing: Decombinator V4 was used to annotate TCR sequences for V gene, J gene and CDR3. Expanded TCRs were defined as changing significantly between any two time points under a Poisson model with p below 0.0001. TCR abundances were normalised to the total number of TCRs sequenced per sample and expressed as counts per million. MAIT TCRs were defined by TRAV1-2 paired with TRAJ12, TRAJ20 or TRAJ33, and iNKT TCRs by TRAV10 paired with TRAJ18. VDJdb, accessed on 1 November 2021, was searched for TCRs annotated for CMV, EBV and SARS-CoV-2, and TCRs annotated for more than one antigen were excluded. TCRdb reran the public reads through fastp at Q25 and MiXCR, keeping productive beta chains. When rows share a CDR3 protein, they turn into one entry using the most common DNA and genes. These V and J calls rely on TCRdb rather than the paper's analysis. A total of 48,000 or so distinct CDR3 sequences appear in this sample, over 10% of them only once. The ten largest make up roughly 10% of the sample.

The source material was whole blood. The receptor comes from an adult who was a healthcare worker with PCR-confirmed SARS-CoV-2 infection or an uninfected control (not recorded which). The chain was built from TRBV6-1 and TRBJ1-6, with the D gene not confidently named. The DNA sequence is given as TGTGCCAGCAGTGAGAGGGATAAGGATTCACCCCTCCACTTT. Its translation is CASSERDKDSPLHF.